This T cell receptor (beta chain) was recorded in a study of blood T cell repertoires in COVID-19. Study as a whole: Italy, Spain and the United States were the sources of the convalescent and acute COVID-19 samples. Sample material is recorded as cDNA or gDNA derived from T cells, B-cell-depleted T cells, or PBMCs.

Original methodology: Estimation of nucleated cell counts was performed using reference gene primer amplification. Using immunoSEQ multiplex PCR, the repertoire was profiled, and TCRdb retains in-frame clones only, with some absent. The D gene and trimming were derived from the DNA, and the V and J assignments and clone size from that table. The sample has approximately 73,000 clones, 81% seen once. CDR3 size: 13 residues. Trimming removed 4 bases at V and 1 base at J, with 6 bases between. CDR1 is LNHDA and CDR2 is SQIVND in the germline V gene (reference sequence). The chain employs TRBV19 and TRBJ2-3; D is ambiguous. The receptor's source is a woman aged 70-85 years with acute or convalescent COVID-19. Sequencing was performed on peripheral blood. In DNA form, the CDR3 reads TGTGCCAGTAGTACCACTCGCACAGATACGCAGTATTTT. It codes for CASSTTRTDTQYF.